This is a list of T cell receptor beta chains from one sample in a study of early T cells in non-severe SARS-CoV-2 infection. TCRdb analysed the 5' RACE reads with MiXCR anew, one entry per CDR3 protein. The data hold roughly 27,000 distinct CDR3 sequences, with roughly 4.1% observed a single time. The sequencing input was whole blood. All receptors derive from an adult who was a healthcare worker with PCR-confirmed SARS-CoV-2 infection or an uninfected control (not recorded which). Each CDR3 is given with its conserved first and last residue. D genes are given only for firm matches. Clone size is stated in some rows and not others, as once, few, many or a class when expanded.

CDR3 protein	CDR3 DNA	V gene	J gene	clone size	D gene
CASSEEGRGAGELFF	TGTGCCAGCTCCGAGGAGGGGCGCGGCGCCGGGGAGCTGTTTTTT	TRBV27	TRBJ2-2	few	.
CAWSRLGIGTDTQYF	TGTGCCTGGAGTCGTCTGGGGATTGGCACAGATACGCAGTATTTT	TRBV30	TRBJ2-3	.	.
CASTVAGTDTQYF	TGTGCCAGCACCGTAGCGGGAACAGATACGCAGTATTTT	TRBV6-5	TRBJ2-3	many	TRBD2
CASSLKSSGTYEQYF	TGTGCCAGCAGCTTAAAATCTAGCGGGACCTACGAGCAGTACTTC	TRBV7-9	TRBJ2-7	many	TRBD2
CASSYRDRANTEAFF	TGTGCCAGCAGCTACCGGGACAGGGCGAACACTGAAGCTTTCTTT	TRBV28	TRBJ1-1	medium-sized	TRBD1
CASSLVSNEQFF	TGTGCCAGCAGCTTAGTATCCAATGAGCAGTTCTTC	TRBV7-2	TRBJ2-1	many	.
CASSSWGVEIQYF	TGTGCCAGCAGTTCATGGGGGGTGGAAATCCAGTATTTT	TRBV5-4	TRBJ2-3	many	.
CASTLAGTEAFF	TGTGCCAGCACCCTAGCGGGGACTGAAGCTTTCTTT	TRBV12-3/TRBV12-4	TRBJ1-1	many	.
CSVEGLAGTYEQYF	TGCAGCGTTGAAGGACTAGCGGGGACCTACGAGCAGTACTTC	TRBV29-1	TRBJ2-7	many	TRBD2
CASSLIAGGNEQFF	TGTGCCAGCAGTTTAATAGCAGGAGGAAATGAGCAGTTCTTC	TRBV12-3/TRBV12-4	TRBJ2-1	many	.
CSARKKREGRREQYF	TGCAGTGCTAGAAAGAAGCGGGAGGGCCGGAGGGAGCAGTACTTC	TRBV20-1	TRBJ2-7	many	TRBD2
CSAGTSGTYNEQFF	TGCAGCGCAGGGACTAGCGGAACCTACAATGAGCAGTTCTTC	TRBV29-1	TRBJ2-1	many	TRBD2
CASSPANTGELFF	TGCGCCAGCAGCCCCGCGAACACCGGGGAGCTGTTTTTT	TRBV4-1	TRBJ2-2	many	.
CASSKETSNQPQHF	TGCGCCAGCAGTAAAGAAACTAGCAATCAGCCCCAGCATTTT	TRBV10-2	TRBJ1-5	medium-sized	.
CSARVAGRNEQFF	TGCAGTGCTAGAGTTGCGGGCAGGAATGAGCAGTTCTTC	TRBV20-1	TRBJ2-1	many	.
CASSFTGELFF	TGTGCCAGCAGTTTCACCGGGGAGCTGTTTTTT	TRBV12-3/TRBV12-4	TRBJ2-2	many	.
CASSPQGEGQPQHF	TGTGCCAGCAGCCCCCAGGGAGAAGGGCAGCCCCAGCATTTT	TRBV7-9	TRBJ1-5	many	.
CASSLEAGGPEFF	TGCGCCAGCAGCTTGGAAGCGGGAGGGCCTGAGTTCTTC	TRBV5-1	TRBJ2-1	many	TRBD2
CSARGTGEEAGYTF	TGCAGTGCTAGGGGAACAGGGGAGGAAGCTGGCTACACCTTC	TRBV20-1	TRBJ1-2	many	TRBD1
CASRESGSGTDTQYF	TGTGCCAGTAGGGAAAGCGGGAGTGGCACAGATACGCAGTATTTT	TRBV19	TRBJ2-3	.	TRBD2
CASIQSGVGRDTQYF	TGTGCCAGCATCCAGAGCGGGGTGGGACGAGATACGCAGTATTTT	TRBV5-6	TRBJ2-3	many	TRBD2
CASSYRELDQPQHF	TGTGCCAGCAGTTACAGGGAGTTGGATCAGCCCCAGCATTTT	TRBV28	TRBJ1-5	many	.